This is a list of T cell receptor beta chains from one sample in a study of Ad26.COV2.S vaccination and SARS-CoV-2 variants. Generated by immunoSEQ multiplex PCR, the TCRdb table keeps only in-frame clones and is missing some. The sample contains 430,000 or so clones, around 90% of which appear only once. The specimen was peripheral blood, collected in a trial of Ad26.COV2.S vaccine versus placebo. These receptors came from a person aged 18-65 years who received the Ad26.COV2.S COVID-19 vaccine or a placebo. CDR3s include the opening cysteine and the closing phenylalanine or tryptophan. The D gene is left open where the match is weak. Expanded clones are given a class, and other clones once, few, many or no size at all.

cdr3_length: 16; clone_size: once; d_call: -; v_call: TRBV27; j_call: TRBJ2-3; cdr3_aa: CASSLLETGGGGTQYF; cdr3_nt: TGTGCCAGCAGTTTATTGGAGACCGGAGGAGGGGGTACGCAGTATTTT
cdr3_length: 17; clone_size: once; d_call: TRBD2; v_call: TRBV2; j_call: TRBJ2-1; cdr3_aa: CATLAGGPGAPYNEQFF; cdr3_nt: TGTGCCACCCTAGCGGGAGGGCCAGGAGCCCCCTACAATGAGCAGTTCTTC
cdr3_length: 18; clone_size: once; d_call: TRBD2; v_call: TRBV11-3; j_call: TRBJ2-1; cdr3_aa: CASSFGLAGGGSYNEQFF; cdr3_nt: TGTGCCAGCAGCTTTGGACTAGCGGGAGGGGGCTCCTACAATGAGCAGTTCTTC
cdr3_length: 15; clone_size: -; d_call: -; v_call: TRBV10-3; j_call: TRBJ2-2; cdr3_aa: CAISGVLSPTGELFF; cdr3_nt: TGTGCCATCAGTGGGGTTCTTAGCCCCACCGGGGAGCTGTTTTTT
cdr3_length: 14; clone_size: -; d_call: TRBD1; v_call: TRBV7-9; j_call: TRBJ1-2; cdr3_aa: CASSLARQGYGYTF; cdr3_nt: TGTGCCAGCAGCTTAGCCCGACAGGGATACGGCTACACCTTC
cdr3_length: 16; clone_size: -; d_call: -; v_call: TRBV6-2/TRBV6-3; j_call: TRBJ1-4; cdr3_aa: CASSYSDWGLQEKLFF; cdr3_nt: TGTGCCAGCAGTTACTCGGATTGGGGTCTTCAAGAAAAACTGTTTTTT
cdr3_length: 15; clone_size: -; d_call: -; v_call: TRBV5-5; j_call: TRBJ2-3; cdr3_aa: CASSYTGYLGDTQYF; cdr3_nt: TGTGCCAGCAGCTACACAGGGTATCTAGGCGATACGCAGTATTTT
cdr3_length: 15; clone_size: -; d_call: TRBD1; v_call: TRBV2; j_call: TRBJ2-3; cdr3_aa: CASFDLSRGSDTQYF; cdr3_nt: TGTGCCAGCTTTGATTTGTCCAGGGGGTCTGATACGCAGTATTTT
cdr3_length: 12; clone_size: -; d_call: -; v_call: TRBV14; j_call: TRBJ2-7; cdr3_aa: CASSVAMHEQYF; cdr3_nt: TGTGCCAGCAGTGTGGCTATGCACGAGCAGTACTTC
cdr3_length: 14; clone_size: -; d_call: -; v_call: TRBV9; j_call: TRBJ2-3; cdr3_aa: CASSIGVGTDTQYF; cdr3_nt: TGTGCCAGCAGCATCGGAGTGGGGACAGATACGCAGTATTTT
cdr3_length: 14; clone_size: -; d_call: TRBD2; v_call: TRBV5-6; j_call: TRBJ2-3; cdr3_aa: CASSYSGALDTQYF; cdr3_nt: TGTGCCAGCAGCTATAGCGGGGCCCTGGATACGCAGTATTTT
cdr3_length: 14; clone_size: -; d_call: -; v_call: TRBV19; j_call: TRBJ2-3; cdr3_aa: CASSTQTAYYTQYF; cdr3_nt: TGTGCCAGTAGTACACAGACAGCTTATTATACGCAGTATTTT
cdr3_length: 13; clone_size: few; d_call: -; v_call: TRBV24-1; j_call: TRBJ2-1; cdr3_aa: CATGGAVADEQFF; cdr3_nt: TGTGCCACCGGGGGGGCCGTCGCCGATGAGCAGTTCTTC
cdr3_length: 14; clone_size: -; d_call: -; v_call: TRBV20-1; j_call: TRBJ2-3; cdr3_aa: CSASYRVGTDTQYF; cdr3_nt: TGCAGTGCTAGTTACAGGGTAGGGACAGATACGCAGTATTTT
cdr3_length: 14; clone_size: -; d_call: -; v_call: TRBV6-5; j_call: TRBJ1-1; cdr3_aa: CASSYGHQNTEAFF; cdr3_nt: TGTGCCAGCAGTTACGGGCACCAGAACACTGAAGCTTTCTTT
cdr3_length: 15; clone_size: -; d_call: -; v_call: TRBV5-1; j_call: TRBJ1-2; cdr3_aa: CASSPGTGHNYGYTF; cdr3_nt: TGCGCCAGCAGCCCCGGAACAGGACATAACTATGGCTACACCTTC